This TCR beta chain appears in the sequencing data of a study of blood T cells in healthy people across ages. For the study at large: When template switching was applied, about one barcoded beta molecule was captured per two T cells.

This CDR3 is 15 amino acids long. The germline gives CDR1 SQVTM, CDR2 ANQGSEA. In the case of this clonotype: Its target is unknown. This may arise from a read error, as a much more abundant clone is one base away.

General study results and limits: Leaving the PBMCs unsorted stopped any conclusive comparison of naive versus antigen-experienced cells.

The study drew donors from healthy Caucasian individuals in Russia aged roughly 6 to 90. Sample-barcoded 5' priming and a J-beta primer mix drove a second PCR of roughly 6 to 12 cycles. TCRdb redid the calling of the 5' RACE reads with MiXCR, one entry per CDR3 protein. Of hundreds of thousands of distinct CDR3 sequences listed, 20% to 25% are singletons. The rearrangement uses TRBV29-1 and TRBJ2-4; 7 bases line up with TRBD1. The receptor comes from a man in his 70s in good health. Sequencing was performed on blood. CDR3 bases: TGCTGCGCTAGGGACAGCGGCGGGGCCAAAAACATTCAGTACTTC. Translated: CCARDSGGAKNIQYF.